This TCR beta chain was observed in a study of blood T cell repertoires in COVID-19. The wider study: Whether acute or convalescent, the COVID-19 samples came from the United States, Italy and Spain.

Germline lookup yields CDR1 SNHLY and CDR2 FYNNEI. This CDR3 is built from 15 residues. The V end was cut by 4 bases, the J end by 2 bases, with 14 bases between. Clones were read by immunoSEQ multiplex PCR, and TCRdb kept only the in-frame ones, dropping some. The sample yields about 120,000 clones, 87% seen once. This TCR derives from a woman in her 70s with acute or convalescent COVID-19. The chain is built from TRBV2 and TRBJ1-2; no firm D call. Sequenced material: peripheral blood. CDR3 sequence reads: CASSVSIGENYGYTF. CDR3 DNA sequence: TGTGCCAGCAGTGTATCGATCGGTGAGAACTATGGCTACACCTTC.